Below, one T cell receptor (beta chain) is given with its context. Its specificity is not known. These data originate in a study of Ad26.COV2.S vaccination and SARS-CoV-2 variants. Whole-study context: The vaccine Ad26.COV2.S was put into the muscle once, or twice with 56 days between.

Noted treatment: around 19 received Ad26.COV2.S at low or high dose, single or two shots; 5 received placebo; per-sample allocation not given. The samples date from day 63 after the first vaccine or placebo injection. Expressing Wuhan-strain SARS-CoV-2 spike, an Ad26 vector served as the vaccine. Generated by immunoSEQ multiplex PCR, the TCRdb table keeps only in-frame clones and is missing some. Of some 420,000 clones listed, around 87% are singletons. Study-level points and caveats: It was reported that spike-specific CD8+ and CD4+ T cell responses were substantially broad after vaccination.

Between the trimmed V and J ends, which lost 0 bases and 5 bases, there was a span of 11 bases. CDR1 is SGDLS and CDR2 is YYNGEE in the germline V gene. The CDR3 is 15 residues long. J is TRBJ2-2 and V is TRBV9; D call uncertain. The input for sequencing was peripheral blood, taken in a trial of Ad26.COV2.S vaccine versus placebo. The TCR sequence derives from a person aged 18-65 years who received the Ad26.COV2.S COVID-19 vaccine or a placebo. The CDR3 region has the DNA TGTGCCAGCAGCGTAGGGACCGCTCGTACCGGGGAGCTGTTTTTT. As protein: CASSVGTARTGELFF.